The 23 T cell receptor beta chains below all came from one sample that was sequenced in a study of T cells in Graves' hyperthyroidism and ophthalmopathy. Researchers took RNA transcripts and amplified the TCR beta CDR3 regions from them. Using the HTBI primer set, a first-round RT-PCR was run on the TCR CDR3. A single record per CDR3 protein comes from TCRdb applying MiXCR to the multiplex PCR reads. This sample carries 300,000 to 400,000 distinct CDR3 sequences, about a fifth of them seen once, and the ten largest clones take over 35%. Sequencing was done on a sample of blood. The receptors were sampled from a man between 18 and 35 years old with Graves' ophthalmopathy.

This clonotype has ten or more counts. This chain connects TRBV3-1 to TRBJ1-5; TRBD1 might be the D (6 bases). CDR3 length: 14 residues. Germline loops: CDR1 LGHDT, CDR2 YNNKEL (reference sequence). Trimming stripped 0 bases from V and 7 bases from J, with 10 bases between. Here the CDR3 reads CASSQDGGGQPQHF. In nucleotides, the CDR3 is TGTGCCAGCAGCCAAGATGGGGGCGGCCAGCCCCAGCATTTT.

The chain links TRBV6-5 to TRBJ2-2, with TRBD2 matching over 12 bases. Looked up from germline, CDR1 is MNHEY and CDR2 is SVGAGI. Losses at the gene ends were 0 bases for V and 2 bases for J; bases not matched to a gene: 1. The CDR3 is 17 amino acids. Here the CDR3 DNA reads TGTGCCAGCAGTTACTCACTAGCGGGGGGCAACACCGGGGAGCTGTTTTTT. It yields the protein CASSYSLAGGNTGELFF.

In this sample, this clonotype turned up many times. V gene TRBV27 combines with J gene TRBJ1-3; D is perhaps TRBD1 (5 bases). V lost 5 bases and J lost 0, with 14 bases in between. Germline CDR1 MNHEY, CDR2 SMNVEV (reference sequence). CDR3 length: 16 amino acids. The CDR3 is CASSNLRGTSGNTIYF. Here the CDR3 DNA reads TGTGCCAGCAGTAACCTGAGGGGCACCTCTGGAAACACCATATATTTT.

This clonotype was picked up a small number of times. The gene calls are TRBV24-1 and TRBJ2-5; TRBD1 matches at 7 bases. CDR1 and CDR2 from the germline V gene are KGHDR and SFDVKD. J lost 0 bases, V lost 4 bases, and 7 bases had no gene match. The CDR3 is 16 residues long. The CDR3 reads CATSDPGTEYQETQYF. In DNA form, the CDR3 reads TGTGCCACCAGTGACCCCGGGACAGAGTACCAAGAGACCCAGTACTTC.

J is TRBJ2-2 and V is TRBV6-1, with 11 bases that match TRBD1. This CDR3 comprises 14 residues. Germline-derived CDR1 and CDR2 are MNHNS and SASEGT. J was trimmed by 8 bases and V by 4 bases; bases with no gene match: 3. The CDR3 protein is CASSAGQGVGELFF. The CDR3, as DNA: TGTGCCAGCAGTGCGGGACAGGGGGTTGGGGAGCTGTTTTTT.

This chain uses TRBV7-9 with TRBJ2-7; D is unresolved. The closer fit of TRBJ2-1 to the DNA end suggests the J call may be wrong. The CDR3 covers 11 residues. Germline loops: CDR1 SEHNR, CDR2 FQNEAQ (reference sequence). CDR3 in DNA: TGTGCCAGCAGCTTAGATTACGAGCAGTTCTTC. Residues: CASSLDYEQFF.

The rearrangement uses TRBV4-1 and TRBJ2-3; 8 nucleotides match TRBD2. CDR1 is MGHRA, CDR2 YSYEKL, per germline. The CDR3 is made up of 19 amino acids. Losses at the gene ends were 8 bases for V and 0 bases for J; bases not matched to a gene: 19. CDR3 loop: CASSTYLAGGRSSTDTQYF. The CDR3 bases are TGCGCCAGCTCTACGTACCTGGCGGGGGGCAGATCTAGCACAGATACGCAGTATTTT.

This clonotype has a handful of counts. The genes are TRBV5-5 and TRBJ1-5; D gene uncertain. This CDR3 has 13 residues. V was trimmed by 2 bases and J by 2 bases, leaving 5 bases between them. Germline V gives CDR1 SGHKS, CDR2 YYEKEE (reference sequence). CDR3: CASSFQGNQPQHF. The CDR3 bases are TGTGCCAGCAGCTTTCAGGGCAATCAGCCCCAGCATTTT.

This clonotype was seen a handful of times. The chain employs TRBV10-3 and TRBJ2-7; 8 nucleotides align to TRBD2. Unmatched junction bases numbered 2, after V lost 0 bases and J lost 4 bases. The germline V gene has CDR1 ENHRY and CDR2 SYGVKD. This CDR3 region has 14 residues. The CDR3 region has the DNA TGTGCCATCAGTGAGTCTCTAGCGGGTTACGAGCAGTACTTC. It specifies CAISESLAGYEQYF.

The CDR3 nucleotides read TGTGCCAGCAGCGCAGAGAGGACCCCTACAGAGTTCTATGGCTACACCTTC. Translation: CASSAERTPTEFYGYTF. V gene TRBV9 combines with J gene TRBJ1-2; D unresolved. V was trimmed by 3 bases and J by 4 bases, leaving 22 bases between them. CDR3 length equals 17 residues. Germline V CDR1 and CDR2: SGDLS, YYNGEE.

The chain employs TRBV7-3 and TRBJ2-1; 16 bases line up with TRBD2. V lost 5 bases, J lost 14 bases, and 15 bases stayed unmatched. This CDR3 comprises 17 residues. CDR1 and CDR2 from the germline V gene are SGHTA and FQGTGA. The CDR3 here is CASSETGTSGGAGVEFF. The CDR3 nucleotides are TGTGCCAGCAGCGAAACCGGGACTAGCGGGGGGGCCGGGGTAGAGTTCTTC. Drawing the rest from reference TRBV7-3 and TRBJ2-1, the complete variable domain is GAGVSQTPSNKVTEKGKYVELRCDPISGHTALYWYRQSLGQGPEFLIYFQGTGAADDSGLPNDRFFAVRPEGSVSTLKIQRTERGDSAVYLCASSETGTSGGAGVEFFGPGTRLTVL.

This clonotype was recorded a few times. The chain combines TRBV29-1 with TRBJ1-2; D gene uncertain. The CDR3 is 14 residues long. The germline gives CDR1 SQVTM, CDR2 ANQGSEA. V gave up 1 base and J gave up 0 bases, with 9 bases separating them. The CDR3 loop is CSVEAGIANYGYTF. The CDR3 bases are TGCAGCGTTGAAGCCGGGATAGCTAACTATGGCTACACCTTC.

Many counts were recorded for this clonotype. The chain joins TRBV5-1 to TRBJ2-7, with TRBD2 identical over 8 bases. The V gene's germline CDR1 is SGHRS and CDR2 YFSETQ. V shed 4 bases, J shed 0 bases, and the junction held 9 bases outside the gene matches. The CDR3 consists of 16 residues. Here the CDR3 DNA reads TGCGCCAGCAGCCAACTTAGCGGGGAGAGCTCCTACGAGCAGTACTTC. Amino acids: CASSQLSGESSYEQYF.

This clonotype was detected only a few times. V usage is TRBV7-8 and J usage is TRBJ1-4; 9 bases agree with TRBD1. Germline V CDR1 and CDR2: SGHVS, FQNEAQ. V was clipped by 1 base and J by 4 bases; unmatched bases: 7. The CDR3 is 17 residues long. The CDR3 DNA follows: TGTGCCAGCAGCTTAGAATACAGGGGGCAGGGTAATGAAAAACTGTTTTTT. Residues: CASSLEYRGQGNEKLFF.

This clonotype has a count of ten or more. The rearrangement uses TRBV7-9 and TRBJ2-1; D is perhaps TRBD1 (6 bases). Germline V gives CDR1 SEHNR, CDR2 FQNEAQ (reference sequence). Trimming pared 5 bases from V and 8 bases from J, leaving 13 bases between. This CDR3 comprises 13 residues. The CDR3 nucleotides are TGTGCCAGCAGCGGACGGCAGGGGTATGAGCAGTTCTTC. Translating it yields CASSGRQGYEQFF.

This clonotype was counted many times. The chain joins TRBV7-2 to TRBJ2-5; D could derive from TRBD1 or TRBD2 (6 bases each). V was trimmed by 10 bases and J by 2 bases, leaving 11 bases between them. This CDR3 has 12 residues. Germline CDR1 reads SGHTA; CDR2 reads FQGNSA. In nucleotides, the CDR3 is TGTGCCACCGGAGGGGGGCAAGAGACCCAGTACTTC. It encodes CATGGGQETQYF. The variable domain in full, completed from reference TRBV7-2 and TRBJ2-5, reads GAGVSQSPSNKVTEKGKDVELRCDPISGHTALYWYRQSLGQGLEFLIYFQGNSAPDKSGLPSDRFSAERTGGSVSTLTIQRTQQEDSAVYLCATGGGQETQYFGPGTRLLVL.

This clonotype has a count of ten or more. J is TRBJ1-1 and V is TRBV5-1; 10 nucleotides align to TRBD1. CDR3 size: 15 residues. The trim removed 4 bases at V and 4 bases at J, leaving 7 bases unmatched. Germline V gene data show CDR1 as SGHRS and CDR2 as YFSETQ. The CDR3 nucleotides read TGCGCCAGCAGCCATGGACAGGGGGGGTTCACTGAAGCTTTCTTT. Residues: CASSHGQGGFTEAFF.

The table lists this clonotype with many counts. The V gene is TRBV5-1, the J gene TRBJ1-1, with D hard to call. V gave up 2 bases and J gave up 2 bases, with 7 bases separating them. The CDR3 sequence is 13 residues long. Looked up from germline, CDR1 is SGHRS and CDR2 is YFSETQ. CDR3 DNA sequence: TGCGCCAGCAGCTTTGCAGACAACACTGAAGCTTTCTTT. Its translation: CASSFADNTEAFF.

This clonotype was recorded many times. This chain joins TRBV24-1 and TRBJ2-1; 10 bases are a match to TRBD2. Germline V lookup: CDR1 KGHDR, CDR2 SFDVKD. V lost 6 bases and J lost 9; bases outside the gene matches: 13. This CDR3 has 16 residues. The CDR3 DNA is TGTGCCACCAGTTCCCCCACCAGCGGGGGGGCCCTTGAGCAGTTCTTC. Translated: CATSSPTSGGALEQFF.

This clonotype occurred once. The chain has TRBV6-2 or TRBV6-3 and TRBJ2-1; perhaps TRBD2 as D (5 bases). The length of the CDR3 is 13 residues. From germline, CDR1 is MNHEY and CDR2 SVGEGT. Trimming took 5 bases from V and 4 from J, leaving 9 bases between them. The CDR3 DNA reads TGTGCCAGCAGTCGCCCGGGGTACAATGAGCAGTTCTTC. It specifies CASSRPGYNEQFF.

This clonotype was seen repeatedly, ten times or more. The J gene is TRBJ2-7, the V gene TRBV10-2; TRBD2 might be the D (6 bases). V lost 7 bases and J lost 4, with 14 bases in between. The length of the CDR3 is 13 residues. Germline lookup yields CDR1 WSHSY and CDR2 SAAADI. As DNA, the CDR3 is TGCGCCAGCATGCCTGTGGAGGGTTACGAGCAGTACTTC. Its protein product is CASMPVEGYEQYF.

This clonotype has ten or more counts. This rearrangement joins TRBV28 to TRBJ2-4, with TRBD1 matching 7 bases. Germline CDR1 reads MDHEN; CDR2 reads SYDVKM. CDR3 length: 13 amino acids. V was pared by 2 bases and J by 6 bases, with 1 base of the junction left unmatched. The CDR3 DNA is TGTGCCAGCAGTTTACCAGGGGGAAACATTCAGTACTTC. Its translation is CASSLPGGNIQYF.

The gene calls are TRBV19 and TRBJ1-5; D is undetermined. The CDR3 totals 15 residues. Germline CDR1 and CDR2: LNHDA and SQIVND (reference sequence). V gave up 6 bases and J gave up 2 bases, with 14 bases separating them. CDR3 amino acids: CASSNRMRGNQPQHF. In DNA form, the CDR3 reads TGTGCCAGTAGCAACCGGATGAGGGGCAATCAGCCCCAGCATTTT. The full variable domain, in which reference TRBV19 and TRBJ1-5 provide the parts outside the CDR3, is DGGITQSPKYLFRKEGQNVTLSCEQNLNHDAMYWYRQDPGQGLRLIYYSQIVNDFQKGDIAEGYSVSREKKESFPLTVTSAQKNPTAFYLCASSNRMRGNQPQHFGDGTRLSIL.